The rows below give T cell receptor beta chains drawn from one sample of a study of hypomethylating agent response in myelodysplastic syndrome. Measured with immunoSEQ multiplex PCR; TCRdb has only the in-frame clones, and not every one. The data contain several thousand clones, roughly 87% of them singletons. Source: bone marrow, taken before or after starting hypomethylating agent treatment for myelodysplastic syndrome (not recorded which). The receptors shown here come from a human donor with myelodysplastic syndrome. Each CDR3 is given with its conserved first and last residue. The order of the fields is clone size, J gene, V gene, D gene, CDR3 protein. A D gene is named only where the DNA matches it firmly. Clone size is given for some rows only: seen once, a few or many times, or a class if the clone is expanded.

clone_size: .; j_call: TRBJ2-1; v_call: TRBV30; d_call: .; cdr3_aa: CARAWDGEFYNEQFF
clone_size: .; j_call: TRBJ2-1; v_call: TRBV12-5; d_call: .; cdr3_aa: CASGIHQSSYNEQFF
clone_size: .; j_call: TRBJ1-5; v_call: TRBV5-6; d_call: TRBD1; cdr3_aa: CASSLDGQDHNQPQHF
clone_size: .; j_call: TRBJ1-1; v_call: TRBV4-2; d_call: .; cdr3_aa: CASSQGLFDTEAFF
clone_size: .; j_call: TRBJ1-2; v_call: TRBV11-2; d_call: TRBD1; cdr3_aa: CASRPGQGNYGYTF
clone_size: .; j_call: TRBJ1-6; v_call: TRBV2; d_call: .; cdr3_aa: CASNRQGGSPLHF
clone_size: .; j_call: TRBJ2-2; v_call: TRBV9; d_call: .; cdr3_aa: CASSAWGRATGELFF
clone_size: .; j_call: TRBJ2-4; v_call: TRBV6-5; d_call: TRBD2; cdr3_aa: CASRGGLASKNIQYF
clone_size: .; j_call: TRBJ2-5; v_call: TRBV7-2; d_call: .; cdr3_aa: CASSLGVMETQYF
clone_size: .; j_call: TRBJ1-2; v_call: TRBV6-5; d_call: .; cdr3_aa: CASSPTGNYGYTF
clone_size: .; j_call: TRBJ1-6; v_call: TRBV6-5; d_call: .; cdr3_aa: CASGGSYNSPLHF
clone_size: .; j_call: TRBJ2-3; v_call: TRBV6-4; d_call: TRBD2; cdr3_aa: CASSQEASGGTDTQYF
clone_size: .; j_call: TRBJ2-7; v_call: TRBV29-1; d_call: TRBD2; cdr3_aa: CSVRLAHYEQYF
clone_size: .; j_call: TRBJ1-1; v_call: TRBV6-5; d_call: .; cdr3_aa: CASSIGRAEAFF
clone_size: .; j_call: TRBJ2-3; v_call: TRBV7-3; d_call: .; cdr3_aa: CASSPLHISTDTQYF
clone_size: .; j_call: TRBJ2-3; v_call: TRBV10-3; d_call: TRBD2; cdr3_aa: CAISAGLAGGARADTQYF
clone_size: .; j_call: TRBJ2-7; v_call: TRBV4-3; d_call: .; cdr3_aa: CASSPGDFSYEQYF
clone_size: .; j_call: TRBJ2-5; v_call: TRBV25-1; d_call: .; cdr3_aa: CASSEFRAQETQYF
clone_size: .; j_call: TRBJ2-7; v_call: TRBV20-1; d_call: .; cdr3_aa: CSSGHSYEQYF
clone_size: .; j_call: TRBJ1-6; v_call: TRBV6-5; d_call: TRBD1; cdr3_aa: CATGLTGERSPLHF
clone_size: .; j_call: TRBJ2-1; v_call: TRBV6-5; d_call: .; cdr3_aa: CASKESGGALNEQFF
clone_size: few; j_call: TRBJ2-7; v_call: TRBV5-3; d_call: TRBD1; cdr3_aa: CARSLSPGTEDEQYF
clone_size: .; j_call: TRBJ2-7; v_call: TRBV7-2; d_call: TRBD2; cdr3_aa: CATKQRLAGTREQYF
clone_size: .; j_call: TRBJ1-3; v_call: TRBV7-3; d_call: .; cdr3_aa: CASSFDPSTGNTIYF
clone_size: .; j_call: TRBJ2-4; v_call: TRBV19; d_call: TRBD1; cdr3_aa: CASSTRTGLAKNIQYF
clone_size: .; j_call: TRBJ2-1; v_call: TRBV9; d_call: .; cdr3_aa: CASSVFTGWDNEQFF
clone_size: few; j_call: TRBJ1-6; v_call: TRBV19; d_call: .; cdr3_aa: CASSTHPNSPLHF
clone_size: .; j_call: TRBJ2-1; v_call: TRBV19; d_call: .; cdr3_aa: CASSIAARSGGEQFF
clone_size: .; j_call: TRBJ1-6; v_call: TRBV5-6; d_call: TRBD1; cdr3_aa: CASSLGGADSPLHF
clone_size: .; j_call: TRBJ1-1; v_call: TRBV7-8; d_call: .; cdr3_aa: CASSKDLNTEAFF
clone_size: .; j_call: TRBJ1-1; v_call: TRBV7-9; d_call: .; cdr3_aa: CASSLGGKGATEAFF
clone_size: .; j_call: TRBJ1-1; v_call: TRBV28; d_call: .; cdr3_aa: CASSSPSRGSFEAFF
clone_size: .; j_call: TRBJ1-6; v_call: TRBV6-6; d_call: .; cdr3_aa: CASGREGDNSPLHF
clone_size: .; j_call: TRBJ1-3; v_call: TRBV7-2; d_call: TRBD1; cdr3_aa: CASRTGDVGNTIYF
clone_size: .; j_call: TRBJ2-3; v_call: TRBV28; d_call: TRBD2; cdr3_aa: CASSPLGTSGSLSPTQYF
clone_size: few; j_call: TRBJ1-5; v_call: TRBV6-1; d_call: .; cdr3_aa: CASSEQLENQPQHF
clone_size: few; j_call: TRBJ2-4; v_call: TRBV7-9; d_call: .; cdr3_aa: CASSHALAKNIQYF
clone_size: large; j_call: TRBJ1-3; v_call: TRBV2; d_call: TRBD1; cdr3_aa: CASRVDRGGNTIYF
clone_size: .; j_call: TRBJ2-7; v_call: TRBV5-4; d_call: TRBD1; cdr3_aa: CASTQGPGTASYEQYF
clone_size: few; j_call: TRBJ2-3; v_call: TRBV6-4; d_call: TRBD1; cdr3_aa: CASSASGQGSDTQYF
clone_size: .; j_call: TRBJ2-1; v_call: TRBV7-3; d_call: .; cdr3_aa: CASSTSTQNEQFF
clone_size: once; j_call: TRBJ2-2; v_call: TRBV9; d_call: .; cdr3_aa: CASSSSRGGELFF
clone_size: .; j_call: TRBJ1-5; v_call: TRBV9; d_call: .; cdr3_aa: CASSVVSKGSNQPQHF
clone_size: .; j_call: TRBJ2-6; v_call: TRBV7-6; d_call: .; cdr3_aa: CASSQDSGANVLTF
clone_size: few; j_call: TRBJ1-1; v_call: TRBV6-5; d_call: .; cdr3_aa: CASSYHYTKLAFF
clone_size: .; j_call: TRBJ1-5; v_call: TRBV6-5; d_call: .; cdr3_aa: CASSPDRTSNQPQHF
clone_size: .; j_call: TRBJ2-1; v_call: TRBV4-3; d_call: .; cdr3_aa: CASSQDPGVGEQFF
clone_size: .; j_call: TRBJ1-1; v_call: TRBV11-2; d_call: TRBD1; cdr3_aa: CASSFPGQGREAFF
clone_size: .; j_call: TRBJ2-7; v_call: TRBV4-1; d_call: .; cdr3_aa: CASSQAGAYEQYF
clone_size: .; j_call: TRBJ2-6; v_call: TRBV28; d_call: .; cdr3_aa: CASSFPSSGANVLTF
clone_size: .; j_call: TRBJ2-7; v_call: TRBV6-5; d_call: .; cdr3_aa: CASSYSEGEQYF
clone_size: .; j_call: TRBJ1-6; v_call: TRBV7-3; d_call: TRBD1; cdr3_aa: CASSDGTGGTPLHF
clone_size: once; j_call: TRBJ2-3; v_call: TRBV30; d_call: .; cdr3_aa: CAWNRGTDHTDTQYF
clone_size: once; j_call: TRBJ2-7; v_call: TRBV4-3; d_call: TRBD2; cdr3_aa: CASSQSWGGGIGEQYF